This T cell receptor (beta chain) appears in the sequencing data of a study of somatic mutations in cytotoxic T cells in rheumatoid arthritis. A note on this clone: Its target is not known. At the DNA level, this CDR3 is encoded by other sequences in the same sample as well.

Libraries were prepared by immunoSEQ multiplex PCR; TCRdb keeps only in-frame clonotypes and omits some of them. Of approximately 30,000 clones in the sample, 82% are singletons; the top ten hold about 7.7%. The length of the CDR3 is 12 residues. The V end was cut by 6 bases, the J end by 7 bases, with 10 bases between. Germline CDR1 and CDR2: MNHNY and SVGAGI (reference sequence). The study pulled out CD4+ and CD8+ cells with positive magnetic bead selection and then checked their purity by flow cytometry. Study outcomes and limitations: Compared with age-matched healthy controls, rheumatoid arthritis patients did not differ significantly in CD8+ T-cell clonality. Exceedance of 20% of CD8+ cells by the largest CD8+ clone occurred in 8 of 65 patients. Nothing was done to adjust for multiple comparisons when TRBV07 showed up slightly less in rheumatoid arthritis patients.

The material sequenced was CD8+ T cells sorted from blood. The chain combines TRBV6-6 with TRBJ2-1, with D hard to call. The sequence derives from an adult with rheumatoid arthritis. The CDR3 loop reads CASSRPRNEQFF. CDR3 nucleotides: TGTGCCAGCAGCCGCCCTCGGAATGAGCAGTTCTTC.